This T cell receptor beta chain is from a study of T-cell memory formation after mild COVID-19. From the 5' RACE reads, TCRdb called clonotypes with MiXCR, one entry per CDR3 protein. Of roughly 580,000 distinct CDR3 sequences listed, around 17% are singletons. The material sequenced was PBMCs or a T cell subset sorted from them (not recorded which). The sequence was collected from an adult woman who had mild COVID-19 (a few samples of this study predate the infection). Cell type and time point are not known.

CDR3 loop: CASSLGNKGGPTYEQYF. CDR3 coding DNA: TGCGCCAGCAGCTTGGGAAACAAGGGAGGACCCACCTACGAGCAGTACTTC. The chain links TRBV5-1 to TRBJ2-7, with D possibly TRBD2 on 6 matching bases. V gave up 0 bases and J gave up 2 bases, with 18 bases separating them. Looked up from germline, CDR1 is SGHRS and CDR2 is YFSETQ. This CDR3 contains 17 residues.